What follows are 24 T cell receptor beta chains derived from one specimen sequenced in a study of CD8+CD57+ T cells in acquired aplastic anemia. Patients included in sequencing had previously demonstrated CD8+CD57+ cell expansion by flow cytometry. Genomic DNA templated the TCR beta VDJ and CDR3 profiling. MiXCR was run by TCRdb on the reads, yielding one entry per CDR3 protein. The table shows 450,000 to 600,000 distinct CDR3 sequences, with 25% to 40% occurring only once. Sequencing input: sorted CD4+, CD8+, or CD8+CD57+ T cells (not recorded which) from PBMCs. These receptors originate from a human donor with aplastic anemia.

J is TRBJ2-7 and V is TRBV29-1, with D perhaps matching TRBD1 or TRBD2 (6 bases each). The germline gives CDR1 SQVTM, CDR2 ANQGSEA. The CDR3 extends over 13 amino acids. Trimming took off 4 bases at V and 6 bases at J, with 16 bases between the two ends. CDR3 sequence: CSVVIGGAGEQYF. The CDR3 DNA reads as TGCAGCGTTGTGATAGGGGGAGCGGGCGAGCAGTACTTC.

This clonotype occurred many times. CDR3 DNA sequence: TGTGCCAGCAGCCAACACCTAGATCATGGCTACACCTTC. This translates into CASSQHLDHGYTF. J is TRBJ1-2 and V is TRBV14; D is unresolved. This CDR3 spans 13 amino acids. From germline, CDR1 is SGHDN and CDR2 FVKESK. V was shortened by 2 bases and J by 6 bases, with 10 bases between the two germline ends.

This clonotype appeared a few times. A read error may produce the germline difference seen at one junction end. V gene TRBV10-3 combines with J gene TRBJ2-1; D possibly uses TRBD1 or TRBD2 (5 bases each). The CDR3 has 16 residues. The V gene's germline CDR1 is ENHRY and CDR2 SYGVKD. In nucleotides, the CDR3 is TGTGCCAGCAGTTGGGGGACCGACTTCTCCTACAATGAGCAGTTCTTC. This sequence encodes CASSWGTDFSYNEQFF.

The sample holds a few counts of this clonotype. The chain carries TRBV5-1 and TRBJ1-6; 7 nucleotides match TRBD1. Trimming took 3 bases from V and 6 from J; bases not matched to a gene: 12. Per germline, CDR1 SGHRS and CDR2 YFSETQ. The CDR3 totals 17 residues. The CDR3 spells CASSYISSGTVNSPLHF. CDR3 nucleotides: TGCGCCAGCAGCTACATAAGTTCAGGGACAGTTAATTCACCCCTCCACTTT.

Only a few counts were recorded for this clonotype. The V call is TRBV27, the J call TRBJ1-5; no clear D gene. CDR3 length: 13 amino acids. V lost 3 bases and J lost 6, with 9 bases in between. Per germline, CDR1 MNHEY and CDR2 SMNVEV (reference sequence). CDR3 residues: CASSFSAVQPQHF. The DNA for the CDR3 is TGTGCCAGCAGTTTCTCGGCGGTTCAGCCCCAGCATTTT.

This chain connects TRBV5-6 to TRBJ2-7; D not resolved. This CDR3 spans 13 amino acids. Germline V gives CDR1 SGHDT, CDR2 YYEEEE. V lost 4 bases, J lost 4 bases, and 12 bases lay in between. The CDR3 is CASSPGTLYEQYF. DNA of the CDR3: TGTGCCAGCAGCCCCGGTACACTTTACGAGCAGTACTTC.

This clonotype was recorded at least ten times. This chain uses TRBV19 with TRBJ1-5, with 11 bases aligning to TRBD1. From germline, CDR1 is LNHDA and CDR2 SQIVND (reference sequence). J was trimmed by 5 bases and V by 6 bases; bases with no gene match: 6. This CDR3 spans 15 amino acids. CDR3 amino acids: CASRDRGRSDQPQHF. In DNA, the CDR3 is TGTGCCAGTAGGGACAGGGGGCGCAGCGATCAGCCCCAGCATTTT.

This clonotype was seen a handful of times. This chain joins TRBV20-1 and TRBJ2-3; possible D gene TRBD2, 5 bases. V dropped 6 bases and J dropped 1 base, with 8 bases sitting between them. The CDR3 is 12 amino acids. Germline lookup yields CDR1 DFQATT and CDR2 SNEGSKA (reference sequence). The CDR3 region has the DNA TGCAGTGCCGGGGTTGGCACAGATACGCAGTATTTT. As protein: CSAGVGTDTQYF.

This clonotype was detected many times. The chain uses TRBV29-1 and TRBJ2-5, with D perhaps matching TRBD1 (6 bases). The CDR3 is 15 residues long. CDR1 is SQVTM and CDR2 is ANQGSEA in the germline V gene. Trimming left V 6 bases short and J 4 bases short, with 21 bases between. The CDR3 is CSVLKGTPDLETQYF. The CDR3 region has the DNA TGCAGCGTGTTAAAAGGGACACCGGATCTAGAGACCCAGTACTTC.

This clonotype was detected many times. The chain uses TRBV25-1 and TRBJ1-1; D might be TRBD1 (6 bases). The CDR3 spans 14 residues. In germline, CDR1 is MGHDK, CDR2 SYGVNS. Deletions cut 4 bases from V and 0 bases from J, with 9 bases between. In nucleotides, the CDR3 is TGTGCCAGCAGTGTTGAGGGGGTGAACACTGAAGCTTTCTTT. Protein sequence: CASSVEGVNTEAFF.

This clonotype was counted only a few times. V and J are TRBV24-1 and TRBJ2-3; 7 positions agree with TRBD1. Trimming removed 4 bases from V and 2 bases from J; junction bases left unmatched: 5. CDR1 and CDR2 from the germline V gene are KGHDR and SFDVKD. CDR3 length: 15 residues. The CDR3: CATSETGTVTDTQYF. CDR3 sequence (DNA): TGTGCCACCAGTGAAACCGGGACAGTCACAGATACGCAGTATTTT.

This clonotype showed up just a few times. V is TRBV5-1 and J is TRBJ2-7, with 9 bases that match TRBD1. This CDR3 contains 15 residues. J was trimmed by 7 bases and V by 0 bases; bases with no gene match: 8. The germline CDR1 and CDR2 sequences are SGHRS and YFSETQ. CDR3 sequence reads: CASSLGGTGTREQYF. Here the CDR3 DNA reads TGCGCCAGCAGCTTGGGTGGGACAGGGACCCGGGAGCAGTACTTC.

This clonotype showed up many times. This sequence joins TRBV2 and TRBJ2-3; D is perhaps TRBD2 (5 bases). V was clipped by 8 bases and J by 3 bases, with 12 bases between them. Germline V lookup: CDR1 SNHLY, CDR2 FYNNEI. This CDR3 comprises 13 residues. CDR3 residues: CASVLALTDTQYF. CDR3 in DNA: TGTGCCAGCGTGCTAGCACTAACAGATACGCAGTATTTT.

The V gene is TRBV11-1, the J gene TRBJ1-1; D possibly corresponds to TRBD1 (5 bases). The germline CDR1 and CDR2 sequences are SGHAT and FQDESV (reference sequence). Trimming shortened V by 2 bases and J by 8 bases, and 12 bases separated the two germline ends. The CDR3 is made up of 13 amino acids. The CDR3 loop is CASSLLGRREAFF. CDR3 in DNA: TGTGCCAGCAGCTTATTGGGACGGAGGGAAGCTTTCTTT.

The chain uses TRBV7-6 and TRBJ1-5; D is perhaps TRBD1 (6 bases). CDR3 length: 14 amino acids. V was cut by 2 bases and J by 3 bases, with 8 bases left in between. The V gene's germline CDR1 is SGHVS and CDR2 FNYEAQ. The CDR3 region has the DNA TGTGCCAGCAGCTTAAAGGGACACAATCAGCCCCAGCATTTT. Protein: CASSLKGHNQPQHF. Complete variable domain (other parts from reference TRBV7-6 and TRBJ1-5): GAGVSQSPRYKVTKRGQDVALRCDPISGHVSLYWYRQALGQGPEFLTYFNYEAQQDKSGLPNDRFSAERPEGSISTLTIQRTEQRDSAMYRCASSLKGHNQPQHFGDGTRLSIL.

The chain carries TRBV6-5 and TRBJ1-1; the match to TRBD1 covers 7 bases. CDR1 is MNHEY, CDR2 SVGAGI, per germline. CDR3 length equals 16 residues. V lost 5 bases, J lost 1 base, and 10 bases stayed unmatched. The CDR3 sequence is CASSESGGGANTEAFF. In DNA form, the CDR3 reads TGTGCCAGCAGTGAAAGTGGAGGGGGCGCGAACACTGAAGCTTTCTTT.

V gene TRBV11-1 combines with J gene TRBJ2-1, with 9 bases matching TRBD2. J gave up 0 bases and V 6 bases, and 6 bases lay outside the gene matches. The germline CDR1 and CDR2 sequences are SGHAT and FQDESV (reference sequence). The CDR3 sequence is 16 residues long. CDR3 in amino acids: CASRPLAGSSYNEQFF. The CDR3 region has the DNA TGTGCCAGCAGACCGCTAGCGGGAAGCTCCTACAATGAGCAGTTCTTC.

This clonotype was seen once. V and J are TRBV10-3 and TRBJ1-6; no definite D call. The CDR3 spans 14 residues. CDR1 ENHRY and CDR2 SYGVKD come from the germline V gene. The V gene lost 5 bases and the J gene lost 5 bases, with 10 bases spanning the gap. The CDR3 loop reads CAISLYQDNSPLHF. For the CDR3, the DNA is TGTGCCATCAGTTTATATCAGGATAATTCACCCCTCCACTTT.

At least ten counts were recorded for this clonotype. The V gene is TRBV5-1, the J gene TRBJ2-7; 7 positions match TRBD1. Germline V gives CDR1 SGHRS, CDR2 YFSETQ. The V gene end was trimmed by 4 bases and the J gene end by 6 bases; junction bases not matched to a gene: 10. This CDR3 comprises 14 residues. The CDR3 region has the DNA TGCGCCAGCAGCCCGGACGACAGGGCGGGCGAGCAGTACTTC. It codes for CASSPDDRAGEQYF.

This clonotype came up many times. This chain joins TRBV5-6 and TRBJ1-6; the match to TRBD1 covers 8 bases. In germline, CDR1 is SGHDT, CDR2 YYEEEE. The CDR3 loop spans 15 amino acids. With 4 bases clipped from V and 10 bases from J, the junction kept 10 bases outside the gene matches. The CDR3 coding sequence is TGTGCCAGCAGCATAGGACAGGGCCAAGGATCACCCCTCCACTTT. This encodes CASSIGQGQGSPLHF.

This clonotype occurred many times. The CDR3 coding sequence is TGCAGTGCTTCCAACAGGGACGGGGGCAATCAGCCCCAGCATTTT. It is translated as CSASNRDGGNQPQHF. The rearrangement links TRBV20-1 to TRBJ1-5; D is possibly TRBD1 (6 bases). Germline V CDR1 and CDR2: DFQATT, SNEGSKA (reference sequence). Trimming took off 5 bases at V and 2 bases at J, with 16 bases between the two ends. The CDR3 length is 15 residues.

The chain joins TRBV12-3 or TRBV12-4 to TRBJ1-6; the D gene is possibly TRBD1 (6 bases). Trimming shortened V by 6 bases and J by 6 bases, and 15 bases separated the two germline ends. This CDR3 is 15 amino acids long. The CDR3 DNA reads TGTGCCAGCAGGGCGACAGGTGGGGTTAATTCACCCCTCCACTTT. Encoded protein: CASRATGGVNSPLHF.

The J gene is TRBJ2-3, the V gene TRBV6-2 or TRBV6-3, with TRBD2 matching over 8 bases. Per the germline V gene, CDR1 is MNHEY and CDR2 is SVGEGT. This CDR3 is 15 amino acids long. J lost 0 bases, V lost 5 bases, and 4 bases had no gene match. This CDR3 is CASSAGTRSTDTQYF. The CDR3 coding sequence is TGTGCCAGCAGTGCTGGGACTAGGAGCACAGATACGCAGTATTTT.

This chain connects TRBV10-3 to TRBJ1-2, with D hard to call. Germline CDR1 ENHRY, CDR2 SYGVKD. Trimming removed 5 bases at V and 4 bases at J, with 11 bases between. The CDR3 sequence is 13 residues long. The CDR3 reads CAISPDGLYGYTF. DNA of the CDR3: TGTGCCATCAGTCCGGACGGGCTCTATGGCTACACCTTC.